This TCR beta chain derives from a study of regulatory T cells in long-lasting Graves disease. Stated time point: newly diagnosed GD, antithyroid drugs for less than 3 months. RNA extracted from PBMCs served as the sequencing template. CDR1 and CDR2 (germline): SEHNR, FQNEAQ (reference sequence). CDR3 length: 15 residues. Unmatched junction bases numbered 8, after V lost 5 bases and J lost 5 bases. Both iRepertoire HTBI primers and Arm-PCR of CDR3 regions were used to build the TCR beta libraries. TCRdb reprocessed the multiplex PCR reads via MiXCR and lists one record per CDR3 protein. The table shows around 450,000 distinct CDR3 sequences, with about 15% occurring only once. This clonotype was picked up many times. The same data also went into a second study, on T cells in Graves' hyperthyroidism and ophthalmopathy.

The V and J genes are TRBV7-9 and TRBJ2-1; TRBD2 aligns across 8 bases. The clonotype comes from a woman under 40 with Graves disease. This specimen was peripheral blood mononuclear cells (PBMCs), taken at new diagnosis, from a patient treated with antithyroid drugs. CDR3 region: CASSLFGLAHNEQFF. In nucleotides, the CDR3 is TGTGCCAGCAGCCTATTCGGACTAGCTCACAATGAGCAGTTCTTC.